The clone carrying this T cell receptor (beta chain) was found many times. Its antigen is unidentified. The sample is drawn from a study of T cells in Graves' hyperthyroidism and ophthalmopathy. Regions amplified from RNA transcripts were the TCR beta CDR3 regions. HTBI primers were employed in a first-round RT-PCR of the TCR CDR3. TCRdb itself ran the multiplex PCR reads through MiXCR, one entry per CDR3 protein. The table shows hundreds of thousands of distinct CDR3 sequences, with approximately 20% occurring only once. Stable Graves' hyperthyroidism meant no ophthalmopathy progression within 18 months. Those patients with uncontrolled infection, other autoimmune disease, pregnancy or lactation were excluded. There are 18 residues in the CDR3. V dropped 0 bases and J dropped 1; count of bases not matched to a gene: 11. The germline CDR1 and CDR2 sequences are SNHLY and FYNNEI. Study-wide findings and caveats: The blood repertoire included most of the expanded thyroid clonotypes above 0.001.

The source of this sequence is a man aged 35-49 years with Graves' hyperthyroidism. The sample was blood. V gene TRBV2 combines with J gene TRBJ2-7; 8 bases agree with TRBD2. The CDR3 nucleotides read TGTGCCAGCAGTGAAGCCGGAGCGGGGGTTGTCGGATCCTACGAGCAGTACTTC. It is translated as CASSEAGAGVVGSYEQYF.